The subject of this entry is one TCR beta chain. This clonotype was recorded many times. Its antigen specificity is not known. Base-call qualities are not available, and no considerably larger clone is one nucleotide away. Read against the paper, the sample's treatment or condition label means: live attenuated yellow fever vaccine strain. A standard Ficoll-Paque protocol was used to isolate PBMCs from peripheral blood. Dynabeads CD4 and CD8 positive selection kits were used to isolate the CD4 and CD8 T-cell fractions. TriZol was used to extract RNA from bulk PBMCs, CD4 and CD8 fractions, and dextramer-positive and dextramer-negative fractions. This sample is part of a study of T cells after yellow fever vaccination (dated by TCRdb to between 2019 and 2020). A note on the overall study: The SMART-Seq v4 Ultra Low Input RNA kit was used to prepare libraries from fractions with low cell numbers. To follow T-cell clones before and after both primary and booster YFV17D yellow fever vaccination, bulk TCR alpha and beta repertoires underwent longitudinal sequencing. Two healthy male donors, one aged 18 to 29 and one aged 30 to 40 years, were included in the cohort. Blood was drawn at multiple timepoints before and after primary and secondary immunization, with bulk PBMC replicates and cell subsets isolated.

What the authors observed across the whole study: A small share of clonotypes occurred in both CD4 and CD8 compartments, likely arising from convergent recombination. Because the study included only a couple of donors, the extent to which the findings can be generalized is limited. Because abundant contaminating clonotypes from the bulk population could be contained in FACS-sorted repertoires, computational filtering was required. Most clones expanded after primary vaccination were re-detected after the booster (almost 98% of CD4 and around 88% of CD8), suggesting broad memory maintenance. Compared with the primary T-cell response, the secondary T-cell response was weaker but faster, peaking on day 5 rather than day 15.

Synthesis of TCR cDNA relied on 5'RACE template switching, a step that introduced a universal primer site along with unique molecular identifiers. cDNA synthesis was primed from both the TCR alpha and TCR beta constant segments. Library amplification used two PCR steps, and the second PCR step added sample barcodes and sequencing adapters. Sequencing of libraries was done on Illumina HiSeq 2500 (2x100 bp) or NovaSeq (2x150 bp). On the study's bioinformatics: Reads were demultiplexed and collapsed into UMI consensus sequences with MIGEC, and V(D)J alignment was performed with MiXCR. Using edgeR on replicate PBMC samples, clonotypes were called vaccine-responding if FDR was below 0.01 and the log2 fold change was above 5 up to day 15. Each bulk clonotype received a CD4 or CD8 identity based on whether the sequenced CD4 or CD8 repertoire contained that clonotype at higher abundance. The public reads were reanalyzed by TCRdb: fastp trimming at Q25, MiXCR alignment, in-frame beta chains only. Identical CDR3 proteins give one entry, which carries the most common genes and DNA. In this record, the V and J calls reflect TCRdb's handling and not the investigators' own analysis. The sample includes roughly 250,000 distinct CDR3 sequences, with 13% observed a single time. The ten largest clones capture 0.4% to 0.55% of the sample.

Here the sequenced sample was CD4+ T cells sorted from PBMCs, taken 45 days after the yellow fever booster vaccination. This clonotype originated in a man aged 30-40 years who received the YFV17D yellow fever vaccine.

The nucleotide sequence reads as follows: TGCAGTGCCGGTCCCCCCGGGACTAGCGGCTACGAGCAGTACTTC. The translation is CSAGPPGTSGYEQYF. This chain joins TRBV20-1 to TRBJ2-7; 11 of the junction bases match TRBD2. The germline V and J ends show losses of 6 bases and 3 bases respectively, and no gene match explains 10 bases of the junction. From the cysteine through the phenylalanine, the CDR3 covers 15 amino acids. Left in the record is the CDR3 DNA by itself, 45 bases read in frame from the first base. The germline V gene (reference sequence) sets CDR1 to DFQATT and CDR2 to SNEGSKA.